This T cell receptor beta chain was recorded in a study of response to subunit inactivated influenza vaccine. General study findings and limits: Each seasonal influenza vaccination, the authors suggested, recruits few new T cells.

Note on this clonotype: Its antigen is not identified.

Trimming took 8 bases from V and 4 from J; bases not matched to a gene: 11. Germline V gene lookup returns CDR1 DFQATT and CDR2 SNEGSKA (reference sequence). The CDR3 has 14 residues. TCRdb used MiXCR to reprocess the RT-PCR reads, holding one entry per CDR3 protein. The profile shows more than 400,000 distinct CDR3 sequences, approximately 6.9% of them singletons. The sample in question was PBMCs from blood, obtained around 2 years after vaccination. V gene TRBV20-1 combines with J gene TRBJ2-1; 7 positions match TRBD2. This sequence was found in a man between 50 and 69 years old who received an inactivated influenza vaccine. CDR3 amino acids: CSTTSAGLYNEQFF. CDR3 sequence (DNA): TGCAGTACTACTTCAGCGGGATTATACAATGAGCAGTTCTTC.